Following are 27 T cell receptor beta chains from one sample sequenced in a study of cytomegalovirus exposure and HLA in healthy donors. PCR was performed using 60 Vbeta and 13 Jbeta primers. Libraries were prepared by immunoSEQ multiplex PCR; TCRdb keeps only in-frame clonotypes and omits some of them. The top ten clones hold 2.5% of a sample with under 100,000 clones, roughly 85% of them seen once. The sequencing sample was made of PBMCs. These receptor sequences come from a man aged 30 to 45 in good health and CMV-seronegative.

The rearrangement links TRBV9 to TRBJ1-2, with D possibly matching TRBD1 (6 bases). Germline V CDR1 and CDR2: SGDLS, YYNGEE. V shed 0 bases and J shed 6 bases, with 15 bases lying between them. The CDR3 contains 15 residues. CDR3 sequence reads: CASSVGGQVRDGYTF. The CDR3 DNA is TGTGCCAGCAGCGTAGGGGGGCAGGTTAGGGATGGCTACACCTTC.

This chain joins TRBV6-5 and TRBJ2-7; 7 nucleotides match TRBD1. V shed 5 bases and J 2 bases; nucleotides not matched to a gene: 6. Germline V gene sequence: CDR1 MNHEY, CDR2 SVGAGI. The CDR3 spans 14 residues. The CDR3 is CASSPTGQPYEQYF. The CDR3 DNA follows: TGTGCCAGCAGTCCGACAGGGCAACCCTACGAGCAGTACTTC.

This sequence joins TRBV19 and TRBJ1-4; the D gene is possibly TRBD1 (6 bases). The CDR3 consists of 15 residues. Trimming left V 4 bases short and J 13 bases short, with 22 bases between. The germline V gene has CDR1 LNHDA and CDR2 SQIVND (reference sequence). In DNA form, the CDR3 reads TGTGCCAGTAGTAGGGACACCCGGGCGTCTGGAGTACTGTTTTTT. This gives the protein CASSRDTRASGVLFF.

The chain combines TRBV6-1 with TRBJ2-7; D is ambiguous. CDR3 size: 15 residues. Germline CDR1 reads MNHNS; CDR2 reads SASEGT. V was cut by 7 bases and J by 0 bases, with 16 bases left in between. The CDR3 region has the DNA TGTGCCAGCACCCGGCCTGTGGCTAGCTCCTACGAGCAGTACTTC. It encodes CASTRPVASSYEQYF.

Concerning this clone: An end of the junction does not agree with germline; a read error may underlie this. The rearrangement links TRBV7-9 to TRBJ2-1; 12 bases are shared with TRBD2. The CDR3 covers 14 residues. CDR1 is SEHNR and CDR2 is FQNEAQ in the germline V gene (reference sequence). The CDR3 loop is CSSSDGTSGNEQFF. For the CDR3, the DNA is TGTTCCAGCAGCGACGGGACTAGCGGGAATGAGCAGTTCTTC. Full variable domain (rest looked up from reference TRBV7-9 and TRBJ2-1): DTGVSQNPRHKITKRGQNVTFRCDPISEHNRLYWYRQTLGQGPEFLTYFQNEAQLEKSRLLSDRFSAERPKGSFSTLEIQRTEQGDSAMYLCSSSDGTSGNEQFFGPGTRLTVL.

In its sample, this clone was seen a few times. This chain links TRBV4-3 with TRBJ1-3, with a weak D call TRBD1 (6 bases). V was pared by 3 bases and J by 0 bases, with 12 bases between. Germline V gene sequence: CDR1 LGHNA, CDR2 YSLEER. The CDR3 has 16 amino acids. This CDR3 reads CASSQDTGSSGNTIYF. The CDR3 DNA follows: TGCGCCAGCAGCCAGGACACAGGGAGCTCTGGAAACACCATATATTTT.

The J gene is TRBJ2-7, the V gene TRBV19; maybe TRBD2 (6 bases). The germline V and J ends were trimmed by 5 bases and 0 bases, with 17 bases remaining between them. Germline lookup yields CDR1 LNHDA and CDR2 SQIVND (reference sequence). The CDR3 is made up of 16 amino acids. The CDR3 coding sequence is TGTGCCAGTAGTTCCGCCGGGACTTTAAGCTCCTACGAGCAGTACTTC. Protein product: CASSSAGTLSSYEQYF. The entire variable domain, with the rest obtained from reference TRBV19 and TRBJ2-7, is as follows: DGGITQSPKYLFRKEGQNVTLSCEQNLNHDAMYWYRQDPGQGLRLIYYSQIVNDFQKGDIAEGYSVSREKKESFPLTVTSAQKNPTAFYLCASSSAGTLSSYEQYFGPGTRLTVT.

This clone was observed once. J is TRBJ1-5 and V is TRBV19, with 9 positions matching TRBD1. CDR1 LNHDA and CDR2 SQIVND come from the germline V gene (reference sequence). V shed 5 bases, J shed 6 bases, and the junction held 11 bases outside the gene matches. The CDR3 is 16 residues long. CDR3 protein: CASSPGGTGRGQPQHF. In nucleotides, the CDR3 is TGTGCCAGTAGTCCGGGAGGGACAGGGAGGGGTCAGCCCCAGCATTTT.

The chain couples TRBV19 to TRBJ2-2; TRBD2 matches at 7 bases. Trimming took 3 bases from V and 0 from J; bases not matched to a gene: 1. This CDR3 is 15 amino acids long. From germline, CDR1 is LNHDA and CDR2 SQIVND (reference sequence). The CDR3 sequence is CASSMLAANTGELFF. The CDR3 DNA reads TGTGCCAGTAGTATGCTAGCGGCGAACACCGGGGAGCTGTTTTTT. The whole variable domain, filled in from reference TRBV19 and TRBJ2-2, reads DGGITQSPKYLFRKEGQNVTLSCEQNLNHDAMYWYRQDPGQGLRLIYYSQIVNDFQKGDIAEGYSVSREKKESFPLTVTSAQKNPTAFYLCASSMLAANTGELFFGEGSRLTVL.

The chain links TRBV5-1 to TRBJ1-2; 9 bases line up with TRBD1. This CDR3 contains 15 residues. Germline lookup yields CDR1 SGHRS and CDR2 YFSETQ. Trimming cost V 4 bases and J 5 bases; bases outside gene matches: 9. The CDR3 DNA sequence: TGCGCCAGCAGCCCGGGACAGGGCGCGGGATATGGCTACACCTTC. It encodes CASSPGQGAGYGYTF.

This rearrangement joins TRBV6-6 to TRBJ1-1; perhaps TRBD1 as D (5 bases). With 0 bases removed from V and 6 bases from J, the gap between germline ends came to 14 bases. The CDR3 totals 15 residues. Per germline, CDR1 MNHNY and CDR2 SVGAGI (reference sequence). CDR3 in amino acids: CASSYSRGVGAEAFF. The CDR3 nucleotides read TGTGCCAGCAGTTACTCGCGGGGGGTAGGGGCTGAAGCTTTCTTT.

This rearrangement joins TRBV14 to TRBJ1-2; no clear D. CDR3 length: 13 amino acids. V lost 4 bases and J 3 bases, leaving 9 bases between the germline ends. The V gene's germline CDR1 is SGHDN and CDR2 FVKESK. The CDR3: CASSPTHDYGYTF. CDR3 nucleotides: TGTGCCAGCAGCCCAACACACGACTATGGCTACACCTTC. The full variable domain, with the rest looked up from reference TRBV14 and TRBJ1-2, is EAGVTQFPSHSVIEKGQTVTLRCDPISGHDNLYWYRRVMGKEIKFLLHFVKESKQDESGMPNNRFLAERTGGTYSTLKVQPAELEDSGVYFCASSPTHDYGYTFGSGTRLTVV.

The V call is TRBV27, the J call TRBJ1-5; tentatively, D is TRBD1 (6 bases). Trimming shortened V by 5 bases and J by 10 bases, and 15 bases separated the two germline ends. This CDR3 is built from 13 residues. CDR1 and CDR2 (germline): MNHEY, SMNVEV (reference sequence). This CDR3 reads CASSPGRGGPQHF. Written as DNA, the CDR3 is TGTGCCAGCAGTCCCGGACGGGGGGGCCCCCAGCATTTT.

This chain links TRBV7-2 with TRBJ1-1, with D perhaps TRBD1 (5 bases). V lost 1 base and J 7 bases, leaving 16 bases between the germline ends. CDR1 is SGHTA, CDR2 FQGNSA, per germline. The CDR3 totals 15 residues. CDR3 DNA: TGTGCCAGCAGCTTAGAGCGACAGCGTAATGTTGAAGCTTTCTTT. Amino acid sequence: CASSLERQRNVEAFF.

This clone was picked up one time. V gene TRBV19 combines with J gene TRBJ2-3; D not resolved. The germline V gene encodes CDR1 LNHDA and CDR2 SQIVND (reference sequence). V lost 3 bases and J 0 bases, leaving 4 bases between the germline ends. This CDR3 is built from 13 residues. The CDR3 spells CASSMASTDTQYF. The CDR3 nucleotides are TGTGCCAGTAGTATGGCCAGCACAGATACGCAGTATTTT.

The rearrangement joins TRBV15 to TRBJ1-3, with a weak D call TRBD1 (6 bases). Germline assignment: CDR1 LNHNV and CDR2 YYDKDF (reference sequence). The CDR3 is made up of 15 amino acids. Between the trimmed V and J ends, which lost 5 bases and 3 bases, there was a span of 14 bases. The CDR3: CATSSWTDDGNTIYF. CDR3 DNA sequence: TGTGCCACCAGCTCCTGGACAGACGATGGAAACACCATATATTTT.

The genes are TRBV6-1 and TRBJ1-1, with D possibly being TRBD1 (5 bases). Germline CDR1 is MNHNS and CDR2 is SASEGT. CDR3 length: 11 residues. V was trimmed by 10 bases and J by 10 bases, leaving 16 bases between them. The CDR3 here is CATRVGGVAFF. The CDR3, as DNA: TGTGCCACCCGTGTGGGGGGGGTAGCTTTCTTT.

In this sample, this clone turned up a few times. The gene calls are TRBV14 and TRBJ2-1; 7 positions match TRBD1. Germline CDR1 SGHDN, CDR2 FVKESK. V shed 5 bases, J shed 4 bases, and the junction held 8 bases outside the gene matches. The CDR3 sequence is 15 residues long. CDR3 nucleotides: TGTGCCAGCAGCTCGACAGGGTTAAGGTACAATGAGCAGTTCTTC. This gives the protein CASSSTGLRYNEQFF.

The V and J genes are TRBV28 and TRBJ1-1; D remains ambiguous. CDR3 length: 12 residues. Germline assignment: CDR1 MDHEN and CDR2 SYDVKM. The germline V and J ends were trimmed by 5 bases and 3 bases, with 7 bases remaining between them. The CDR3 sequence is CASSRGHTEAFF. In nucleotides, the CDR3 is TGTGCCAGCAGTCGCGGGCACACTGAAGCTTTCTTT.

Points on this clone: It is unclear where the CDR3 begins or ends on the DNA, so no DNA is shown, and the CDR3 is as TCRdb lists it. The J gene is TRBJ1-4, the V gene TRBV25-1. Both ends counted, the CDR3 spans 18 residues. Germline assignment: CDR1 MGHDK and CDR2 SYGVNS. This CDR3 reads CASSEFGVGSSSREKLFF.

The rearrangement uses TRBV4-3 and TRBJ1-1, with a tentative D call TRBD1 (5 bases). CDR3 size: 18 residues. Trimming stripped 0 bases from V and 6 bases from J, with 23 bases between. CDR1 is LGHNA and CDR2 is YSLEER in the germline V gene. CDR3 sequence reads: CASSQDTQWDSGGPEAFF. The DNA of the CDR3 is TGCGCCAGCAGCCAAGACACCCAGTGGGACTCCGGTGGGCCTGAAGCTTTCTTT.

This chain joins TRBV7-9 and TRBJ2-1; possibly TRBD2 for D (6 bases). CDR1 is SEHNR, CDR2 FQNEAQ, per germline (reference sequence). The V gene lost 5 bases and the J gene lost 3 bases, with 20 bases spanning the gap. The CDR3 sequence is 17 residues long. The CDR3 here is CASSHSIGRESYNEQFF. CDR3 bases: TGTGCCAGCAGCCATTCAATCGGGCGGGAAAGCTACAATGAGCAGTTCTTC.

The J gene is TRBJ2-3, the V gene TRBV6-4, with D uncertain. The CDR3 spans 14 residues. Trimming took 0 bases from V and 2 from J, leaving 6 bases between them. Germline V gene lookup returns CDR1 MRHNA and CDR2 SNTAGT. The CDR3 DNA is TGTGCCAGCAGTGACTCGTTCTCCACAGATACGCAGTATTTT. It codes for CASSDSFSTDTQYF.

The table lists this clone with a few counts. CDR3 bases: TGCGCCAGCAGCCGGCGGTCCGGGACAGGGGTGAATTCACCCCTCCACTTT. Protein sequence: CASSRRSGTGVNSPLHF. The chain links TRBV4-3 to TRBJ1-6, with 10 bases fitting TRBD1. The CDR3 runs 17 residues. The V gene's germline CDR1 is LGHNA and CDR2 YSLEER. Unmatched junction bases numbered 10, after V lost 4 bases and J lost 7 bases.

V and J are TRBV27 and TRBJ1-5, with 11 bases that match TRBD1. J was trimmed by 7 bases and V by 5 bases; bases with no gene match: 4. CDR3 size: 14 residues. The germline V gene has CDR1 MNHEY and CDR2 SMNVEV (reference sequence). The CDR3 DNA reads TGTGCCAGCAGTAGGGACAGGGGGGAACAGCCCCAGCATTTT. The encoded protein is CASSRDRGEQPQHF.

This chain connects TRBV29-1 to TRBJ1-1; D call uncertain. The germline V gene encodes CDR1 SQVTM and CDR2 ANQGSEA. The CDR3 is 12 residues long. Trimming took 2 bases from V and 3 from J, leaving 7 bases between them. The CDR3 coding sequence is TGCAGCGTTGAAAGAGGGTACACTGAAGCTTTCTTT. It translates to CSVERGYTEAFF. Complete variable domain (other parts from reference TRBV29-1 and TRBJ1-1): SAVISQKPSRDICQRGTSLTIQCQVDSQVTMMFWYRQQPGQSLTLIATANQGSEATYESGFVIDKFPISRPNLTFSTLTVSNMSPEDSSIYLCSVERGYTEAFFGQGTRLTVV.

In DNA form, the CDR3 reads TGTGCCAGCAGCAGGGGAGATACGCAGTATTTT. It encodes CASSRGDTQYF. The chain combines TRBV7-2 with TRBJ2-3, with D possibly matching TRBD1 (5 bases). Germline V gives CDR1 SGHTA, CDR2 FQGNSA. V dropped 5 bases and J dropped 5 bases, with 5 bases sitting between them. The CDR3 is 11 amino acids.